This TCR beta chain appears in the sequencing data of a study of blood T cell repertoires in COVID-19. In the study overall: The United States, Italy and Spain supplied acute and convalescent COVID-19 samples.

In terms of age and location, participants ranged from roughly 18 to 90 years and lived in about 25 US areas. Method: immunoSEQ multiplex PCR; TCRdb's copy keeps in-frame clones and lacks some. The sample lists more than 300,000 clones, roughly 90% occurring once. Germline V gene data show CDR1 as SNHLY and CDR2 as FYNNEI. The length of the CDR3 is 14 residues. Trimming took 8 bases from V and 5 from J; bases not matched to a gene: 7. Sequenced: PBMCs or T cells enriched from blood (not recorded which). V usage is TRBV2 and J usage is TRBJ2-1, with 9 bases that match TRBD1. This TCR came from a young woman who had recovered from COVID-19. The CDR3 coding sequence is TGTGCCAGCCGGGGACAGGGAAGAGACAATGAGCAGTTCTTC. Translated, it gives CASRGQGRDNEQFF.